This entry describes one TCR beta chain. Its antigen is currently unknown. Using constant-segment primers, 5'RACE produced TCR alpha and TCR beta cDNA libraries carrying sample barcodes and UMIs. A single record per CDR3 protein comes from TCRdb applying MiXCR to the 5' RACE reads. The table includes around 370,000 distinct CDR3 sequences, roughly 20% detected once. This record belongs to a study of T-cell memory formation after mild COVID-19. Study details: Each donor largely had its own TCR clusters.

The V segment lost 0 bases and the J segment 5 bases; nucleotides outside the gene matches: 4. This CDR3 comprises 16 residues. From germline, CDR1 is SGHRS and CDR2 YFSETQ. Broader study findings: Some responding clones appeared in pre-infection memory, suggesting cross-reactive memory joined.

V is TRBV5-1 and J is TRBJ2-2; 10 positions agree with TRBD1. The specimen sequenced was PBMCs or a T cell subset sorted from them (not recorded which). This receptor was obtained from an adult woman who had mild COVID-19 (a few samples of this study predate the infection). Cell type and time point are not known. CDR3 amino acids: CASSLVGTGVTGELFF. CDR3 sequence (DNA): TGCGCCAGCAGCTTGGTTGGGACAGGGGTGACCGGGGAGCTGTTTTTT. The whole variable domain, remainder taken from reference TRBV5-1 and TRBJ2-2, is KAGVTQTPRYLIKTRGQQVTLSCSPISGHRSVSWYQQTPGQGLQFLFEYFSETQRNKGNFPGRFSGRQFSNSRSEMNVSTLELGDSALYLCASSLVGTGVTGELFFGEGSRLTVL.